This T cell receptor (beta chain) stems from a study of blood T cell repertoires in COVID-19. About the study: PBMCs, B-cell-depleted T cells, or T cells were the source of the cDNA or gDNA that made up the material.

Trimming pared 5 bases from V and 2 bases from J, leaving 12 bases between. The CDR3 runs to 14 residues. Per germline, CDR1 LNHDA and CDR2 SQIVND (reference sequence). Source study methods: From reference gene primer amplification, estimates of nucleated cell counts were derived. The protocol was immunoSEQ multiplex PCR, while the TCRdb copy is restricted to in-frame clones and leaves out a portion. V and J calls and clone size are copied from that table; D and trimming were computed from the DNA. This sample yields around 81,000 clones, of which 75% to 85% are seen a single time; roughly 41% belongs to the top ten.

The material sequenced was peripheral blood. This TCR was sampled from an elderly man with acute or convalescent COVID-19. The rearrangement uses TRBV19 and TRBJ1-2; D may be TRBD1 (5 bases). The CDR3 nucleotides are TGTGCCAGTAGTCCGCGGGACCGAAACTATGGCTACACCTTC. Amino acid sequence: CASSPRDRNYGYTF. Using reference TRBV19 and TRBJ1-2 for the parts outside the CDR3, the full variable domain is DGGITQSPKYLFRKEGQNVTLSCEQNLNHDAMYWYRQDPGQGLRLIYYSQIVNDFQKGDIAEGYSVSREKKESFPLTVTSAQKNPTAFYLCASSPRDRNYGYTFGSGTRLTVV.